A single sample gave rise to the 19 T cell receptor beta chains below, sequenced in a study of T cell changes during pregnancy in multiple sclerosis (dated 2019 in TCRdb). Preparation of the library involved the immunoSEQ multiplex PCR assay. Not all clones reach the TCRdb copy of this immuneACCESS table, which keeps in-frame sequences only. Checked studies attribute under half of the gap to unresolved V genes and leave the rest unexplained. This sample holds tens of thousands of clones; 92% were observed only once. About 0.6% of the sample belongs to the ten largest clones. This specimen was CD4+ T cells from peripheral blood mononuclear cells, taken after pregnancy. These receptors were obtained from a female donor with multiple sclerosis, enrolled in a pregnancy study.

This clone was observed a single time. The CDR3 sequence: CASSLPDRGQLWGNTEAFF. The CDR3 DNA follows: TGTGCCAGCAGCTTACCCGACAGGGGGCAATTATGGGGGAACACTGAAGCTTTCTTT. The V call is TRBV7-2, the J call TRBJ1-1; 10 bases fit TRBD1. CDR1 SGHTA and CDR2 FQGNSA come from the germline V gene. CDR3 length: 19 residues. With V trimmed by 2 bases and J by 1 base, 13 bases remained unmatched. Filled out from reference TRBV7-2 and TRBJ1-1, the complete variable domain reads GAGVSQSPSNKVTEKGKDVELRCDPISGHTALYWYRQSLGQGLEFLIYFQGNSAPDKSGLPSDRFSAERTGGSVSTLTIQRTQQEDSAVYLCASSLPDRGQLWGNTEAFFGQGTRLTVV.

The gene calls are TRBV14 and TRBJ2-7; D is unresolved. The V end lost 2 bases, the J end lost 1 base, and 24 bases lay between the germline ends. The germline CDR1 and CDR2 sequences are SGHDN and FVKESK. The CDR3 has 19 amino acids. CDR3 nucleotide sequence: TGTGCCAGCAGCCAATGGTCTCTCTCGGCGGCGATAGAATCCTACGAGCAGTACTTC. Translated: CASSQWSLSAAIESYEQYF.

The chain recombines TRBV18 with TRBJ2-1; TRBD1 matches 10 bases. Germline V CDR1 and CDR2: KGHSH, LQKENI. V dropped 4 bases and J dropped 2; count of bases not matched to a gene: 5. The CDR3 loop spans 16 amino acids. DNA for the CDR3: TGTGCCAGCTCACTGGACAGGGGGATTCCCTACAATGAGCAGTTCTTC. Its translation: CASSLDRGIPYNEQFF.

This chain links TRBV14 with TRBJ1-2; D perhaps matches TRBD1 (5 bases). V was shortened by 4 bases and J by 6 bases, with 12 bases between the two germline ends. CDR3 length equals 13 residues. Germline loops: CDR1 SGHDN, CDR2 FVKESK. The CDR3 bases are TGTGCCAGCAGCCGGTACAGGAGCGATGGCTACACCTTC. Translating it yields CASSRYRSDGYTF.

The J gene is TRBJ2-2, the V gene TRBV12-5; 11 nucleotides agree with TRBD2. This CDR3 is 14 amino acids long. Unmatched junction bases numbered 1, after V lost 6 bases and J lost 4 bases. Germline CDR1 reads LGHNT; CDR2 reads FRNRAP. The CDR3 spells CASGGLAVTGELFF. Here the CDR3 DNA reads TGTGCTAGTGGGGGACTAGCGGTCACCGGGGAGCTGTTTTTT.

The rearrangement joins TRBV5-1 to TRBJ2-3, with D uncertain. Trimming removed 3 bases at V and 2 bases at J, with 10 bases between. Germline CDR1 is SGHRS and CDR2 is YFSETQ. This CDR3 has 14 amino acids. The CDR3 bases are TGCGCCAGCAGCTCCCTACCCTCCACAGATACGCAGTATTTT. Protein product: CASSSLPSTDTQYF.

The chain carries TRBV7-2 and TRBJ2-7; 8 nucleotides line up with TRBD1. The length of the CDR3 is 14 residues. Unmatched junction bases numbered 8, after V lost 5 bases and J lost 5 bases. Germline V gene data show CDR1 as SGHTA and CDR2 as FQGNSA. The CDR3 spells CASSTRVGQDEQYF. The CDR3 nucleotides are TGTGCCAGCAGCACTCGGGTGGGACAGGACGAGCAGTACTTC.

The V call is TRBV5-5, the J call TRBJ2-6, with 12 bases fitting TRBD1. The CDR3 is 17 amino acids. V lost 4 bases to trimming and J lost 1 base; unmatched junction nucleotides: 3. Looked up from germline, CDR1 is SGHKS and CDR2 is YYEKEE (reference sequence). The CDR3 spells CASSRGQGASGANVLTF. The CDR3 DNA follows: TGTGCCAGCAGCCGGGGACAGGGGGCTTCTGGGGCCAACGTCCTGACTTTC. The complete variable domain, with remaining parts taken from reference TRBV5-5 and TRBJ2-6, reads DAGVTQSPTHLIKTRGQQVTLRCSPISGHKSVSWYQQVLGQGPQFIFQYYEKEERGRGNFPDRFSARQFPNYSSELNVNALLLGDSALYLCASSRGQGASGANVLTFGAGSRLTVL.

In nucleotides, the CDR3 is TGTGCCACCAGCAGGGTCCGGCCGGGGTCCCAGCATTTT. Encoded protein: CATSRVRPGSQHF. The chain links TRBV15 to TRBJ1-5; D unresolved. V shed 3 bases and J shed 11 bases, with 14 bases lying between them. CDR1 and CDR2 from the germline V gene are LNHNV and YYDKDF (reference sequence). CDR3 length: 13 amino acids.

As regards this clone: One junction end disagrees with the germline gene, perhaps due to a read error. The V gene is TRBV7-7, the J gene TRBJ2-5; TRBD2 matches at 11 bases. Germline assignment: CDR1 SSHAT and CDR2 FNYEAQ (reference sequence). The CDR3 length is 15 residues. CDR3 coding DNA: TGTGCTAGCAGTTTAGCGGGAGGGATACAAGAGACCCAGTACTTC. Translating it yields CASSLAGGIQETQYF.

The genes are TRBV29-1 and TRBJ1-1; D is perhaps TRBD1 (6 bases). The V and J ends lost 6 bases and 3 bases respectively, with 17 bases between them. This CDR3 comprises 14 residues. The V gene's germline CDR1 is SQVTM and CDR2 ANQGSEA. In nucleotides, the CDR3 is TGCAGCGTGGACAGCCCTCTAGGGGACACTGAAGCTTTCTTT. Translating it yields CSVDSPLGDTEAFF.

The chain has TRBV27 and TRBJ2-7; maybe TRBD1 (5 bases). Germline CDR1 reads MNHEY; CDR2 reads SMNVEV (reference sequence). V was shortened by 5 bases and J by 5 bases, with 13 bases between the two germline ends. This CDR3 is 13 amino acids long. For the CDR3, the DNA is TGTGCCAGCAGTCCCCGGACATCGCACGAGCAGTACTTC. This translates into CASSPRTSHEQYF.

The gene calls are TRBV4-1 and TRBJ1-2; D ambiguous. Germline V gene data show CDR1 as MGHRA and CDR2 as YSYEKL. Trimming cost V 2 bases and J 8 bases, with 15 bases left between them. The CDR3 covers 14 residues. In DNA, the CDR3 is TGCGCCAGCAGCCAAACCGCCCGTGAGCCCGGCTACACCTTC. Its translation is CASSQTAREPGYTF.

The chain recombines TRBV21-1 with TRBJ2-7; the D segment call TRBD2 is taken from the table without a DNA check. TRBV21-1 represents a pseudogene. The CDR3 loop spans 14 amino acids. The CDR3 protein is CASINRDFAYEQYF. The CDR3 coding sequence is TGTGCCAGCATCAACCGGGACTTTGCCTACGAGCAGTACTTC.

The chain carries TRBV18 and TRBJ2-3; TRBD2 matches 12 bases. This CDR3 comprises 18 residues. CDR1 is KGHSH and CDR2 is LQKENI in the germline V gene. With V trimmed by 3 bases and J by 1 base, 8 bases remained unmatched. CDR3 region: CASSPPTLAGGRTDTQYF. The CDR3 coding sequence is TGTGCCAGCTCACCCCCGACCCTAGCGGGAGGGCGCACAGATACGCAGTATTTT.

The chain is built from TRBV5-4 and TRBJ2-1; 9 bases fit TRBD2. Germline loops: CDR1 SGHNT, CDR2 YYREEE (reference sequence). V lost 2 bases to trimming and J lost 3 bases; unmatched junction nucleotides: 3. CDR3 length: 15 amino acids. The CDR3 spells CASSFLAGYYNEQFF. The CDR3 DNA is TGTGCCAGCAGCTTTCTAGCGGGGTACTACAATGAGCAGTTCTTC.

This sequence joins TRBV27 and TRBJ2-7; weak D call: TRBD2 (6 bases). Germline V CDR1 and CDR2: MNHEY, SMNVEV (reference sequence). V was shortened by 5 bases and J by 1 base, with 18 bases between the two germline ends. The CDR3 has 16 amino acids. CDR3 residues: CASSPTPGVRSYEQYF. The CDR3 DNA reads TGTGCCAGCAGTCCAACCCCGGGAGTTAGGTCCTACGAGCAGTACTTC.

V usage is TRBV28 and J usage is TRBJ2-5; 8 nucleotides line up with TRBD1. The CDR3 has 14 amino acids. V was pared by 7 bases and J by 4 bases, with 8 bases of the junction left unmatched. Looked up from germline, CDR1 is MDHEN and CDR2 is SYDVKM. CDR3 sequence: CASKQGQVRETQYF. The DNA of the CDR3 is TGTGCCAGCAAACAGGGACAGGTACGAGAGACCCAGTACTTC.

The V gene is TRBV9, the J gene TRBJ2-5; perhaps TRBD1 as D (6 bases). V was pared by 4 bases and J by 5 bases, with 15 bases between. The CDR3 is 14 amino acids. The germline V gene has CDR1 SGDLS and CDR2 YYNGEE. CDR3 in DNA: TGTGCCAGCAGCCCAGGGGTGGGGTGGGAGACCCAGTACTTC. This translates into CASSPGVGWETQYF.